This is a list of T cell receptor beta chains from one sample in a study of radiation and T cells in renal cell carcinoma. Only in-frame clones appear in the TCRdb table, and some are missing; sequencing was by immunoSEQ multiplex PCR. The sample has tens of thousands of clones, around 86% seen once. The sequences come from blood, collected from a patient whose treatment included radiotherapy and nephrectomy. The receptor source for this set is a woman in her fifties or sixties with renal cell carcinoma. Each CDR3 is given with its conserved first and last residue. D genes are given only for firm matches. The listing skips clone size in some rows; elsewhere it reads once, few, many or a size class.

clone size,D gene,J gene,V gene,CDR3 protein,CDR3 DNA
NA,NA,TRBJ2-7,TRBV28,CASRWGQGGSYEQYF,TGTGCCAGCAGATGGGGGCAGGGGGGTTCCTACGAGCAGTACTTC
NA,TRBD1,TRBJ1-4,TRBV6-1,CATTSGGDEKLFF,TGTGCCACCACTTCAGGGGGCGATGAAAAACTGTTTTTT
NA,NA,TRBJ2-7,TRBV6-6,CASSSGSLWYEQYF,TGTGCCAGCAGTTCCGGGAGTCTATGGTACGAGCAGTACTTC
NA,TRBD2,TRBJ2-7,TRBV19,CASSTLAGGYYEQYF,TGTGCCAGTAGTACCCTAGCGGGAGGTTACTACGAGCAGTACTTC
few,NA,TRBJ1-6,TRBV25-1,CATRLENSPLHF,TGTGCCACCCGACTGGAAAATTCACCCCTCCACTTT
NA,NA,TRBJ2-7,TRBV4-2,CASSQGSEGAYEQYF,TGTGCCAGCAGCCAAGGGTCGGAGGGGGCCTACGAGCAGTACTTC
NA,NA,TRBJ1-1,TRBV7-9,CASSLGGGSTEAFF,TGTGCCAGCAGCTTAGGTGGAGGGAGCACTGAAGCTTTCTTT
NA,NA,TRBJ2-1,TRBV4-3,CASSQDTQRGEQFF,TGCGCCAGCAGCCAAGATACCCAACGGGGTGAGCAGTTCTTC
NA,NA,TRBJ1-1,TRBV6-6,CASSSDYEAFF,TGTGCCAGCAGTTCGGACTATGAAGCTTTCTTT
NA,NA,TRBJ1-5,TRBV10-2,CASSEPGAVNQPQHF,TGCGCCAGCAGTGAACCCGGGGCAGTCAATCAGCCCCAGCATTTT
NA,NA,TRBJ2-5,TRBV5-4,CASSLDDAGTQYF,TGTGCCAGCAGCTTGGACGACGCAGGGACCCAGTACTTC
NA,TRBD1,TRBJ1-1,TRBV18,CASSAGTELEAFF,TGTGCCAGCTCAGCCGGGACAGAACTTGAAGCTTTCTTT
NA,TRBD1,TRBJ2-7,TRBV5-4,CASSRGTGGSYEQYF,TGTGCCAGCAGCCGAGGGACAGGGGGAAGCTACGAGCAGTACTTC
NA,NA,TRBJ2-1,TRBV20-1,CSARFEEQFF,TGCAGTGCTAGATTTGAGGAGCAGTTCTTC
NA,TRBD1,TRBJ2-7,TRBV28,CASSLTGGDYEQYF,TGTGCCAGCAGTTTGACAGGGGGAGACTACGAGCAGTACTTC
NA,NA,TRBJ2-7,TRBV21-1,CARTPSWQYF,TGTGCCAGGACTCCCAGTTGGCAGTACTTC
NA,TRBD1,TRBJ2-7,TRBV5-1,CASSVGTGDRYEQYF,TGCGCCAGCAGCGTCGGGACAGGGGATCGGTACGAGCAGTACTTC
once,NA,TRBJ2-1,TRBV5-1,CASSKGEAYNEQFF,TGCGCCAGCAGCAAGGGCGAGGCCTACAATGAGCAGTTCTTC
NA,NA,TRBJ2-7,TRBV6-1,CASSERAVSYEQYF,TGTGCCAGCAGTGAAAGGGCAGTCTCCTACGAGCAGTACTTC
NA,NA,TRBJ1-1,TRBV4-1,CASSHRRVNTEAFF,TGCGCCAGCAGCCATCGCAGGGTGAACACTGAAGCTTTCTTT
NA,NA,TRBJ1-2,TRBV28,CASSPPREGPAVYSNYGYTF,TGTGCCAGCAGTCCACCCCGGGAGGGTCCGGCCGTATATTCTAACTATGGCTACACCTTC
NA,NA,TRBJ2-2,TRBV4-1,CASSPPGMWTGELFF,TGCGCCAGCAGTCCCCCAGGGATGTGGACCGGGGAGCTGTTTTTT
NA,NA,TRBJ1-2,TRBV6-1,CASIYGLNGGYTF,TGTGCCAGCATCTATGGGCTAAATGGGGGCTACACCTTC
NA,NA,TRBJ2-7,TRBV27,CASSPTYSSYEQYF,TGTGCCAGCAGTCCTACCTATAGTTCCTACGAGCAGTACTTC
NA,TRBD2,TRBJ2-1,TRBV6-6,CASNPPGLAGSNEQFF,TGTGCCAGCAACCCCCCCGGACTAGCGGGTTCCAATGAGCAGTTCTTC
NA,NA,TRBJ1-2,TRBV30,CAWSVQSRGLTF,TGTGCCTGGAGTGTACAGAGTCGGGGGCTCACCTTC
NA,TRBD2,TRBJ2-1,TRBV6-1,CASGQVGTTYNEQFF,TGTGCCAGCGGTCAGGTCGGGACTACCTACAATGAGCAGTTCTTC
NA,NA,TRBJ2-1,TRBV9,CASSVVGDREQFF,TGTGCCAGCAGCGTAGTCGGGGACCGTGAGCAGTTCTTC
NA,TRBD1,TRBJ1-2,TRBV27,CASSLSRTGGGYTF,TGTGCCAGCAGTTTATCCCGGACAGGGGGAGGCTACACCTTC
NA,NA,TRBJ1-6,TRBV6-1,CASRAGFTNSPLHF,TGTGCCAGCAGGGCAGGGTTTACCAATTCACCCCTCCACTTT
NA,NA,TRBJ2-7,TRBV4-3,CASSQDPAETYEQYF,TGCGCCAGCAGCCAAGATCCGGCGGAGACCTACGAGCAGTACTTC
NA,TRBD1,TRBJ2-5,TRBV7-3,CASSTGAAETQYF,TGTGCCAGCAGCACAGGGGCGGCAGAGACCCAGTACTTC
NA,NA,TRBJ1-5,TRBV9,CASSVDGHRGEPQHF,TGTGCCAGCAGCGTAGACGGGCACAGAGGAGAGCCCCAGCATTTT
NA,NA,TRBJ1-1,TRBV11-3,CASSPSGGTEAFF,TGTGCCAGCAGCCCTTCGGGAGGCACTGAAGCTTTCTTT
NA,NA,TRBJ1-6,TRBV6-1,CASSEEVPNSPLHF,TGTGCCAGCAGTGAAGAGGTTCCCAATTCACCCCTCCACTTT
NA,NA,TRBJ1-2,TRBV7-9,CASSLPRSPVTNYGYTF,TGTGCCAGCAGCTTACCCAGGAGTCCTGTTACAAACTATGGCTACACCTTC
NA,NA,TRBJ2-7,TRBV28,CASSGGSYEQYF,TGTGCCAGCAGCGGTGGTTCCTACGAGCAGTACTTC
NA,NA,TRBJ2-3,TRBV5-6,CASSLATGTQYF,TGTGCCAGCAGCTTGGCGACGGGCACGCAGTATTTT
NA,TRBD2,TRBJ2-3,TRBV5-4,CASSVGLAGGLTDTQYF,TGTGCCAGCAGCGTCGGACTAGCGGGAGGGCTTACAGATACGCAGTATTTT
NA,NA,TRBJ2-4,TRBV7-2,CASSRPGAGNIQYF,TGTGCCAGCAGCCGCCCAGGGGCGGGGAACATTCAGTACTTC
NA,NA,TRBJ1-1,TRBV5-8,CASSRIPTGEAFF,TGTGCCAGCAGCCGAATACCGACTGGTGAAGCTTTCTTT
NA,NA,TRBJ1-1,TRBV6-6,CASSYSTFTEAFF,TGTGCCAGCAGTTATAGCACCTTCACTGAAGCTTTCTTT
NA,NA,TRBJ1-1,TRBV11-3,CASSRQGEGEAFF,TGTGCCAGCAGCCGTCAGGGAGAGGGTGAAGCTTTCTTT
NA,TRBD2,TRBJ2-3,TRBV5-1,CASSLELAGSTDTQYF,TGCGCCAGCAGCTTGGAGCTAGCGGGGAGCACAGATACGCAGTATTTT
NA,NA,TRBJ1-2,TRBV28,CASSPGTHGYTF,TGTGCCAGCAGCCCGGGGACGCATGGCTACACCTTC
NA,NA,TRBJ2-7,TRBV7-2,CASSLSAGGGEQYF,TGTGCCAGCAGCTTATCGGCAGGGGGAGGGGAGCAGTACTTC
few,NA,TRBJ1-4,TRBV7-8,CASSQTQGINEKLFF,TGTGCCAGCAGCCAAACCCAGGGGATTAATGAAAAACTGTTTTTT
NA,NA,TRBJ2-5,TRBV11-2,CASSLEGLETQYF,TGTGCCAGCAGCTTAGAAGGGCTAGAGACCCAGTACTTC
once,NA,TRBJ2-5,TRBV10-3,CAISELEAETQYF,TGTGCCATCAGTGAGTTGGAGGCGGAGACCCAGTACTTC
NA,TRBD2,TRBJ2-7,TRBV7-2,CASSLDLAGDYEQYF,TGTGCCAGCAGCTTAGATCTAGCGGGGGACTACGAGCAGTACTTC
NA,TRBD1,TRBJ1-5,TRBV28,CAAGQGLASQHF,TGTGCCGCGGGACAGGGGCTAGCTAGTCAGCATTTT
NA,TRBD1,TRBJ1-2,TRBV5-6,CASSLARDRVF,TGTGCCAGCAGCTTGGCCCGGGACAGGGTTTTC
many,NA,TRBJ1-4,TRBV25-1,CASSPGEGRMNEKLFF,TGTGCCAGCTCCCCGGGGGAAGGGCGCATGAATGAAAAACTGTTTTTT
few,NA,TRBJ2-6,TRBV9,CASSVEGAGANVLTF,TGTGCCAGCAGCGTAGAGGGCGCTGGGGCCAACGTCCTGACTTTC